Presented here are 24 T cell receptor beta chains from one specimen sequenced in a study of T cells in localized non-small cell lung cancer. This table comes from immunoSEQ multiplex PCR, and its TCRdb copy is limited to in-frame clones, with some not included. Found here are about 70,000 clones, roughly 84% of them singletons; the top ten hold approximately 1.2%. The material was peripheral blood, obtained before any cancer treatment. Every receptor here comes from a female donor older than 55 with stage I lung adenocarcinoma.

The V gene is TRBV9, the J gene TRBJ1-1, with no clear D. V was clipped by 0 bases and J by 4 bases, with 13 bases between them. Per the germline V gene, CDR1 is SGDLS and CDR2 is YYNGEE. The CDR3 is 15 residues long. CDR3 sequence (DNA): TGTGCCAGCAGCGTAGGGAACGGGCCGGGCACTGAAGCTTTCTTT. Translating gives CASSVGNGPGTEAFF.

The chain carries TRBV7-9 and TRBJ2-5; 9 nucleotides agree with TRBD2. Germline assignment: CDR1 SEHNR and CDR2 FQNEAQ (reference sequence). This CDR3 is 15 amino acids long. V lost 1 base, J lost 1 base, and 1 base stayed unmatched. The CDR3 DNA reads TGTGCCAGCAGCTTAGAACTAGCGGGCCAAGAGACCCAGTACTTC. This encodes CASSLELAGQETQYF.

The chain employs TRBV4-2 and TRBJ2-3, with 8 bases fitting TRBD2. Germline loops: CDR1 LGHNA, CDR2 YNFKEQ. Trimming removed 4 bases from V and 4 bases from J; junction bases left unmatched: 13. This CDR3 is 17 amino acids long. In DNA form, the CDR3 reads TGTGCCAGCAGCCGCCAACTTGGGACTAGGCACCCAGATACGCAGTATTTT. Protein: CASSRQLGTRHPDTQYF.

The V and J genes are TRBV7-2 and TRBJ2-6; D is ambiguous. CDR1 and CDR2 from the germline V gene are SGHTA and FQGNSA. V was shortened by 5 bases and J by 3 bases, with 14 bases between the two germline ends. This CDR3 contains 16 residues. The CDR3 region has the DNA TGTGCCAGCAGCCCCAACGCAGGTGGTGGGGCCAACGTCCTGACTTTC. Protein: CASSPNAGGGANVLTF.

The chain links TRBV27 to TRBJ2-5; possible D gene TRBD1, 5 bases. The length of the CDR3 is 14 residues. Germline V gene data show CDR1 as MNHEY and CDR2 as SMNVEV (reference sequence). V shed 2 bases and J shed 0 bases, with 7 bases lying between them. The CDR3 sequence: CASSLNRYQETQYF. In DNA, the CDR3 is TGTGCCAGCAGTTTAAACAGGTACCAAGAGACCCAGTACTTC.

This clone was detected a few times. The CDR3 coding sequence is TGTGCCAGCAGCAAAGGAGGAATCTACGAGCAGTACTTC. It encodes CASSKGGIYEQYF. The J gene is TRBJ2-7, the V gene TRBV21-1; TRBD2, the table's D call, lacks a check against the DNA. TRBV21-1 is annotated as a pseudogene. This CDR3 contains 13 residues.

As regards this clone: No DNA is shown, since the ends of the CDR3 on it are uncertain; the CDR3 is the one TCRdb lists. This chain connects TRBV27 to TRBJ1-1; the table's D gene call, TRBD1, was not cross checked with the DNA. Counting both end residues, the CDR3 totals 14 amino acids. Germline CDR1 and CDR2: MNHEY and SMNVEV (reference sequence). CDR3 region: CASSSSGQLHGAFF.

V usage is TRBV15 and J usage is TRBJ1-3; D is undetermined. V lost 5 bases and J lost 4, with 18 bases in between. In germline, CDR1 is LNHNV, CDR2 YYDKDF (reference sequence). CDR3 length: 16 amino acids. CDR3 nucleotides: TGTGCCACCAGCTCCGGCGGTCTCCCCGCGGGAAACACCATATATTTT. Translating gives CATSSGGLPAGNTIYF.

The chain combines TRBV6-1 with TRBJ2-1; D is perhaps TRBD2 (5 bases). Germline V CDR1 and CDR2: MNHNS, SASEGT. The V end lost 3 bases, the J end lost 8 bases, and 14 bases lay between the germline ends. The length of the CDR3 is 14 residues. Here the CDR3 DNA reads TGTGCCAGCAGTGAGGTGGGAGTTATCGATGAGCAGTTCTTC. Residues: CASSEVGVIDEQFF.

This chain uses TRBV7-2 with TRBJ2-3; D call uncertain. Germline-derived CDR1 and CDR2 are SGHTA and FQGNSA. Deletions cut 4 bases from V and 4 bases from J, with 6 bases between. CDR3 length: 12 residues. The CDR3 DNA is TGTGCCAGCAGCTCTAGAGCAGATACGCAGTATTTT. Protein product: CASSSRADTQYF. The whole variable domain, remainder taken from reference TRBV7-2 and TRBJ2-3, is GAGVSQSPSNKVTEKGKDVELRCDPISGHTALYWYRQSLGQGLEFLIYFQGNSAPDKSGLPSDRFSAERTGGSVSTLTIQRTQQEDSAVYLCASSSRADTQYFGPGTRLTVL.

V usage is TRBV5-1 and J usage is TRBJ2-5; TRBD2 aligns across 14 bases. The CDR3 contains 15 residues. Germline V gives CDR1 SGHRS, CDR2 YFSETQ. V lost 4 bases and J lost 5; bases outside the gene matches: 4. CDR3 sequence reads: CASSRTSGRSETQYF. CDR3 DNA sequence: TGCGCCAGCAGCAGGACTAGCGGGAGGTCGGAGACCCAGTACTTC. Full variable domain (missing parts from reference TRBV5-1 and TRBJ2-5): KAGVTQTPRYLIKTRGQQVTLSCSPISGHRSVSWYQQTPGQGLQFLFEYFSETQRNKGNFPGRFSGRQFSNSRSEMNVSTLELGDSALYLCASSRTSGRSETQYFGPGTRLLVL.

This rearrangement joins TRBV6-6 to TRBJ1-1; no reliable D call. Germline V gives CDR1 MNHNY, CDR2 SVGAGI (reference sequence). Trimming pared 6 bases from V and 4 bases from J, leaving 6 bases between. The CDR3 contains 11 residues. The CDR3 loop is CASSRATEAFF. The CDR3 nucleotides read TGTGCCAGCAGCCGTGCCACTGAAGCTTTCTTT.

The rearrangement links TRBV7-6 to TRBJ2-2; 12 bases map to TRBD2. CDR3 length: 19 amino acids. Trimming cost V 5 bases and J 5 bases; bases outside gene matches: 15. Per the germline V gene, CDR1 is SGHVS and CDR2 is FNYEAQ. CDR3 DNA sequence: TGTGCCAGCAGCAACGCACTCGCTAGCGGGGGGGCTGGAACCGGGGAGCTGTTTTTT. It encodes CASSNALASGGAGTGELFF.

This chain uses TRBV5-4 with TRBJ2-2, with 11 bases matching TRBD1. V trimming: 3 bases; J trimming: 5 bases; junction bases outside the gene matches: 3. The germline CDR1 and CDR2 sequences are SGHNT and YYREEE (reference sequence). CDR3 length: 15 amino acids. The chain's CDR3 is CASSSGQGATGELFF. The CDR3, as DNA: TGTGCCAGCAGCTCCGGACAGGGGGCAACCGGGGAGCTGTTTTTT.

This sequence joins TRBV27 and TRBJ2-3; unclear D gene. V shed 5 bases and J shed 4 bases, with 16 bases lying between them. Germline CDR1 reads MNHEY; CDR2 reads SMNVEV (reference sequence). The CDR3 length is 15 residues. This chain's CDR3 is CASSPAAGTADTQYF. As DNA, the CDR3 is TGTGCCAGCAGTCCGGCGGCAGGTACAGCAGATACGCAGTATTTT.

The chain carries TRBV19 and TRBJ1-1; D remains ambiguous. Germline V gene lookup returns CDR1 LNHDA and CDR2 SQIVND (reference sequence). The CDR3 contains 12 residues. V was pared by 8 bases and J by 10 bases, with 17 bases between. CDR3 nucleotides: TGTGCCAGTGGAACGCCCGGTGCTTCAGCTTTCTTT. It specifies CASGTPGASAFF.

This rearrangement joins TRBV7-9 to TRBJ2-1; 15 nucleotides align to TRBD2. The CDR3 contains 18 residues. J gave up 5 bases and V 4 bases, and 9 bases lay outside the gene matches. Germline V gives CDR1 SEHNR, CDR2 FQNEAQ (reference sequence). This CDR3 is CASSSGTSGRILHNEQFF. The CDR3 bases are TGTGCCAGCAGCTCCGGGACTAGCGGGAGGATCTTACACAATGAGCAGTTCTTC.

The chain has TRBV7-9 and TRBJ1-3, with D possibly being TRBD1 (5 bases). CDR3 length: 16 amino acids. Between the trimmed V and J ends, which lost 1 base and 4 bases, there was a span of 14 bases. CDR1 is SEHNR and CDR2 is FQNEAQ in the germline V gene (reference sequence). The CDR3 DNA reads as TGTGCCAGCAGCTTAGGTCTCGGGGGGAGAGGAAACACCATATATTTT. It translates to CASSLGLGGRGNTIYF.

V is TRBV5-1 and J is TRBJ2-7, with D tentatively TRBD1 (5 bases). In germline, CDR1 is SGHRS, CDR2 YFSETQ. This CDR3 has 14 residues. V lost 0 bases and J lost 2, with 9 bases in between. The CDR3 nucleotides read TGCGCCAGCAGCTTGGGACAGCTAGCCTACGAGCAGTACTTC. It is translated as CASSLGQLAYEQYF.

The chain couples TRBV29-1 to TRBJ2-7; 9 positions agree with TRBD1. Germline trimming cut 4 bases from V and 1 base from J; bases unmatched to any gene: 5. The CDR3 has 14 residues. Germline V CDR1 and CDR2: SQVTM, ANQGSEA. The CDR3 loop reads CSVVPGQGSYEQYF. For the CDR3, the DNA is TGCAGCGTTGTACCGGGACAGGGATCCTACGAGCAGTACTTC.

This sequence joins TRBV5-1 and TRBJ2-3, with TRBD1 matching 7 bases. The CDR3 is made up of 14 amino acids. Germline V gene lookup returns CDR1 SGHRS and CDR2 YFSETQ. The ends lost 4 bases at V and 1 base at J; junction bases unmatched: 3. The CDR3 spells CASSLQGGTDTQYF. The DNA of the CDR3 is TGCGCCAGCAGCCTCCAGGGGGGCACAGATACGCAGTATTTT.

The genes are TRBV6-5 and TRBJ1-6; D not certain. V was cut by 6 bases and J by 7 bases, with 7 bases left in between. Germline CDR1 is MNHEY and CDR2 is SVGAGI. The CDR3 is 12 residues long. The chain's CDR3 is CASREGNSPLHF. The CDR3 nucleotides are TGTGCCAGCAGGGAAGGCAATTCACCCCTCCACTTT.

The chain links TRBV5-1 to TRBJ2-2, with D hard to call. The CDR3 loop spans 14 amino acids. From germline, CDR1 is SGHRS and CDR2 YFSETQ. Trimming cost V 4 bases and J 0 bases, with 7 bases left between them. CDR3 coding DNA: TGCGCCAGCAGCACCACACCGAACACCGGGGAGCTGTTTTTT. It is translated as CASSTTPNTGELFF.

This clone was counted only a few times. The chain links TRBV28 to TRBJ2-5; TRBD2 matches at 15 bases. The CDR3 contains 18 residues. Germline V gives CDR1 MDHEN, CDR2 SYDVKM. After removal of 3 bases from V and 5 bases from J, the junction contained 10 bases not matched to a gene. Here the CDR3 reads CASSFPQGTSGRRETQYF. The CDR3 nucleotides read TGTGCCAGCAGTTTCCCACAAGGGACTAGCGGGAGGAGGGAGACCCAGTACTTC.